Below are 13 T cell receptor beta chains sequenced from a single sample in a study of cytomegalovirus exposure and HLA in healthy donors (dated by TCRdb to the late 2010s). Library preparation used the immunoSEQ multiplex PCR assay. For the multiplex PCR, a mixture combining 60 forward primers for TCR Vbeta segments and 13 reverse primers for TCR Jbeta segments was used. Here the immuneACCESS table is served through TCRdb, limited to in-frame sequences with V and J called. Missing clones are a known gap in these copies; in checked studies unresolved V genes cover under half, and the rest lacks a known reason. This sample is represented by 95,000 to 150,000 clones; 50% to 75% of them were singletons. Of the sample, about 8% falls within the top ten clones. Sequencing was performed on PBMCs. These receptor sequences come from a woman between 40 and 50 years old in good health and CMV-seropositive.

This clone has more than one count but fewer than ten. The chain joins TRBV4-1 to TRBJ2-7; D is possibly TRBD1 (6 bases). Looked up from germline, CDR1 is MGHRA and CDR2 is YSYEKL. Between the trimmed V and J ends, which lost 1 base and 4 bases, there was a span of 11 bases. The CDR3 sequence is 14 residues long. The CDR3 is CASSQGVGAYEQYF. CDR3 nucleotide sequence: TGCGCCAGCAGCCAAGGAGTGGGGGCTTACGAGCAGTACTTC.

In its sample, this clone was seen once. Germline is not matched at one junction end, which may reflect a read error. V and J are TRBV7-9 and TRBJ2-3, with 7 nucleotides matching TRBD1. CDR3 size: 14 residues. Per the germline V gene, CDR1 is SEHNR and CDR2 is FQNEAQ (reference sequence). Here the CDR3 DNA reads TGTTCCAGCAGCTTAACAGGGGGCACAGATACGCAGTATTTT. Encoded protein: CSSSLTGGTDTQYF.

V and J are TRBV7-9 and TRBJ2-5; 11 nucleotides agree with TRBD1. The CDR3 is 15 amino acids. Germline V CDR1 and CDR2: SEHNR, FQNEAQ (reference sequence). Losses at the gene ends were 6 bases for V and 5 bases for J; bases not matched to a gene: 8. Written as DNA, the CDR3 is TGTGCCAGCAGTTTGGACAGGGGGCGTTTTGAGACCCAGTACTTC. Its protein is CASSLDRGRFETQYF.

This clone came up once. The J gene is TRBJ2-5, the V gene TRBV30; D call uncertain. Trimming removed 2 bases at V and 5 bases at J, with 12 bases between. The germline V gene encodes CDR1 GTSNPN and CDR2 SVGIG (reference sequence). This CDR3 is 13 amino acids long. The CDR3 protein is CAWSSARRETQYF. DNA for the CDR3: TGTGCCTGGAGTTCGGCCCGGCGGGAGACCCAGTACTTC.

V usage is TRBV5-6 and J usage is TRBJ2-5; weak D call: TRBD2 (5 bases). V was trimmed by 3 bases and J by 4 bases, leaving 10 bases between them. The CDR3 covers 13 residues. Per the germline V gene, CDR1 is SGHDT and CDR2 is YYEEEE. CDR3 residues: CASSYPGRETQYF. In DNA, the CDR3 is TGTGCCAGCAGCTACCCGGGGAGAGAGACCCAGTACTTC.

The chain recombines TRBV13 with TRBJ1-1, with D possibly TRBD1 on 5 matching bases. Germline loops: CDR1 PRHDT, CDR2 FYEKMQ (reference sequence). Trimming cost V 2 bases and J 3 bases, with 10 bases left between them. This CDR3 spans 14 amino acids. CDR3 DNA: TGTGCCAGCAGCTTACAGGGTGGTGACACTGAAGCTTTCTTT. Its protein product is CASSLQGGDTEAFF.

The chain has TRBV27 and TRBJ2-7, with a possible D match to TRBD2 (6 bases). Trimming stripped 0 bases from V and 4 bases from J, with 16 bases between. CDR1 and CDR2 (germline): MNHEY, SMNVEV (reference sequence). The CDR3 has 16 residues. In nucleotides, the CDR3 is TGTGCCAGCAGTTTATCAGGAGTGGGGGGAATTTACGAGCAGTACTTC. This translates into CASSLSGVGGIYEQYF.

This rearrangement joins TRBV27 to TRBJ2-3; 9 positions agree with TRBD2. J lost 0 bases, V lost 5 bases, and 6 bases had no gene match. Germline-derived CDR1 and CDR2 are MNHEY and SMNVEV (reference sequence). This CDR3 region has 16 residues. The CDR3 DNA reads TGTGCCAGCAGTCTGGGACTAGCATCGAGCACAGATACGCAGTATTTT. Residues: CASSLGLASSTDTQYF.

This chain uses TRBV6-5 with TRBJ1-2, with no clear D. The germline CDR1 and CDR2 sequences are MNHEY and SVGAGI. V lost 0 bases, J lost 7 bases, and 12 bases lay in between. The CDR3 runs 14 residues. CDR3 sequence (DNA): TGTGCCAGCAGTTACTCGACCTCGGGGAGTGGCTACACCTTC. Translated: CASSYSTSGSGYTF.

The CDR3 sequence is CASSANGRGNQPQHF. The CDR3 coding sequence is TGTGCCAGCAGCGCAAATGGGCGCGGCAATCAGCCCCAGCATTTT. The V and J genes are TRBV9 and TRBJ1-5; no clear D gene. This CDR3 is 15 amino acids long. Germline CDR1 is SGDLS and CDR2 is YYNGEE. Deletions cut 3 bases from V and 2 bases from J, with 12 bases between.

The chain carries TRBV10-3 and TRBJ1-4; D is possibly TRBD1 (6 bases). From germline, CDR1 is ENHRY and CDR2 SYGVKD. Trimming pared 3 bases from V and 3 bases from J, leaving 8 bases between. The CDR3 totals 14 residues. CDR3 region: CAISDGQPNEKLFF. CDR3 bases: TGTGCCATCAGTGACGGACAGCCTAATGAAAAACTGTTTTTT.

V and J are TRBV28 and TRBJ1-2, with 9 bases fitting TRBD1. Per germline, CDR1 MDHEN and CDR2 SYDVKM. The CDR3 contains 13 residues. The V and J ends lost 5 bases and 4 bases, in that order; junction bases with no gene match: 2. CDR3: CASSQGQGYGYTF. CDR3 sequence (DNA): TGTGCCAGCAGTCAGGGACAGGGCTATGGCTACACCTTC.

The V and J genes are TRBV6-4 and TRBJ1-5, with a tentative D call TRBD1 (5 bases). The ends were cut back, 5 bases at V and 5 bases at J, with 10 bases in the middle. Germline values: CDR1 MRHNA, CDR2 SNTAGT. The length of the CDR3 is 13 residues. This CDR3 reads CASSLDIYQPQHF. The DNA of the CDR3 is TGTGCCAGCAGTCTGGACATTTATCAGCCCCAGCATTTT.